The next 9 T cell receptor beta chains were all read from a single sample in a study of blood T cells in healthy people across ages. For the second PCR, which ran for about 7 to 12 cycles, a sample-barcoded 5' primer and a J-beta primer mix were used. One entry per CDR3 protein, called by TCRdb with MiXCR from the 5' RACE reads. Of 1.5 million to 2 million distinct CDR3 sequences in the sample, 49% were seen once. Input material: blood. The receptor source for this set is a woman aged 40 to 50 in good health.

DNA for the CDR3: TGTGCCAGCAGTCGACAGGAGAACGCTAACTATGGCTACACCTTC. This encodes CASSRQENANYGYTF. The chain employs TRBV28 and TRBJ1-2; D possibly corresponds to TRBD1 (6 bases). The CDR3 is 15 residues long. CDR1 and CDR2 (germline): MDHEN, SYDVKM. V was pared by 5 bases and J by 0 bases, with 13 bases between.

The chain combines TRBV18 with TRBJ2-7, with TRBD1 matching over 11 bases. This CDR3 comprises 14 residues. The V gene end was trimmed by 3 bases and the J gene end by 5 bases; junction bases not matched to a gene: 3. The germline gives CDR1 KGHSH, CDR2 LQKENI. As DNA, the CDR3 is TGTGCCAGCTCACCGGGGACAGGGGGAAACGAGCAGTACTTC. This gives the protein CASSPGTGGNEQYF. The full variable domain, its missing parts supplied by reference TRBV18 and TRBJ2-7, is NAGVMQNPRHLVRRRGQEARLRCSPMKGHSHVYWYRQLPEEGLKFMVYLQKENIIDESGMPKERFSAEFPKEGPSILRIQQVVRGDSAAYFCASSPGTGGNEQYFGPGTRLTVT.

As for this clonotype: The junction does not match germline at one end; this may be a read error. V usage is TRBV24-1 and J usage is TRBJ2-3, with D unresolved. The CDR3 loop spans 12 amino acids. The germline gives CDR1 KGHDR, CDR2 SFDVKD. The CDR3 DNA sequence: TGTGCCACCAGTGATTTCAGAGATTCGCAGTATTTT. Its translation is CATSDFRDSQYF.

The chain couples TRBV27 to TRBJ2-5; 12 nucleotides align to TRBD2. Germline lookup yields CDR1 MNHEY and CDR2 SMNVEV (reference sequence). Losses at the gene ends were 8 bases for V and 2 bases for J; bases not matched to a gene: 6. The CDR3 extends over 15 amino acids. CDR3 nucleotide sequence: TGTGCCAGCGGCAGACTAGCGGGGGATCAAGAGACCCAGTACTTC. Its protein product is CASGRLAGDQETQYF.

There are many counts of this clonotype. This sequence joins TRBV29-1 and TRBJ2-1, with D perhaps TRBD2 (5 bases). V dropped 5 bases and J dropped 3 bases, with 11 bases sitting between them. From germline, CDR1 is SQVTM and CDR2 ANQGSEA. The CDR3 is made up of 13 amino acids. The CDR3 DNA reads as TGCAGCGTTTTTTCCGGGAACTACAATGAGCAGTTCTTC. It specifies CSVFSGNYNEQFF.

This clonotype turned up a few times. The germline gene is not matched at one end of the junction; a read error may be the cause. The chain recombines TRBV4-3 with TRBJ1-2, with 11 bases identical to TRBD1. CDR1 and CDR2 from the germline V gene are LGHNA and YSLEER. The CDR3 sequence is 15 residues long. In nucleotides, the CDR3 is TGCACCAGCAGCCAAGGGGGACAGGGGGTCAATGGCTACACCTTC. It translates to CTSSQGGQGVNGYTF.

V and J are TRBV9 and TRBJ1-1; possible D gene TRBD1, 5 bases. Trimming took off 4 bases at V and 6 bases at J, with 19 bases between the two ends. The length of the CDR3 is 15 residues. Looked up from germline, CDR1 is SGDLS and CDR2 is YYNGEE. DNA of the CDR3: TGTGCCAGCAGCACATATGGGGCGCCGGGCGCTGAAGCTTTCTTT. Translated, it gives CASSTYGAPGAEAFF. The entire variable domain, with the rest obtained from reference TRBV9 and TRBJ1-1, is as follows: DSGVTQTPKHLITATGQRVTLRCSPRSGDLSVYWYQQSLDQGLQFLIQYYNGEERAKGNILERFSAQQFPDLHSELNLSSLELGDSALYFCASSTYGAPGAEAFFGQGTRLTVV.

V and J are TRBV14 and TRBJ1-2; D gene uncertain. The germline V and J ends were trimmed by 4 bases and 3 bases, with 9 bases remaining between them. Germline CDR1 reads SGHDN; CDR2 reads FVKESK. This CDR3 spans 13 amino acids. This chain's CDR3 is CASSPGRYYGYTF. Here the CDR3 DNA reads TGTGCCAGCAGCCCAGGACGGTACTATGGCTACACCTTC.

The chain links TRBV29-1 to TRBJ1-1; no firm D call. Germline CDR1 and CDR2: SQVTM and ANQGSEA. The CDR3 runs 12 residues. The germline V and J ends were trimmed by 4 bases and 4 bases, with 10 bases remaining between them. As DNA, the CDR3 is TGCAGCGTTGGACGGGGAAGCACTGAAGCTTTCTTT. This gives the protein CSVGRGSTEAFF.